This TCR beta chain came from a study of early T cells in non-severe SARS-CoV-2 infection. On the study more broadly: Sequencing targeted bulk RNA from unsorted whole blood, leaving chains unpaired.

The TCR library protocol attached unique molecular identifiers to the individual cDNA molecules. TCRdb reprocessed the 5' RACE reads with MiXCR, giving one entry per CDR3 protein. The table lists fewer than 80,000 distinct CDR3 sequences, 12% of them singletons. Germline CDR1 reads MNHEY; CDR2 reads SVGEGT. This CDR3 is 16 amino acids long. V was cut by 9 bases and J by 0 bases, with 18 bases left in between. Whole-study results and caveats: Matching results from VDJdb favored anti-spike CD8 responses, leaving private and CD4 specificities undetected.

About this clonotype: Its antigen remains unknown.

This sequence originates from an adult who was a healthcare worker with PCR-confirmed SARS-CoV-2 infection or an uninfected control (not recorded which). The donor label of this sample is uncertain. The chain carries TRBV6-2 or TRBV6-3 and TRBJ2-1; a weak D match, TRBD2 (5 bases). Sequenced material: whole blood, taken at baseline. The CDR3 here is CARNPAATSSYNEQFF. The CDR3 DNA reads TGTGCCAGGAACCCAGCGGCGACAAGCTCCTACAATGAGCAGTTCTTC.